Sequencing of this T cell receptor beta chain was carried out in a study of STAT3 mutations in large granular lymphocyte leukemia (dated by TCRdb to between 2019 and 2020). Study-wide context: About half of the T-LGLL patients who underwent longitudinal sequencing carried canonical activating STAT3 mutations. As controls within the study, a couple of patients with natural killer LGL leukemia were also sequenced longitudinally. Patients with T-cell large granular lymphocyte leukemia underwent serial deep sequencing of TCRbeta CDR3 and STAT3 to reconstruct clonal hierarchy and dynamics. Roughly 19 representative T-LGLL cases were selected from an initial cohort of under 250 LGL patients for longitudinal TCRbeta and STAT3 sequencing. Patients were sequenced at under 5 time points on average, with the number of samplings per patient ranging from 2 to 8. Over half of the T-LGLL patients were given one or more immunosuppressive therapy regimens, and around 40% of those treated had a hematologic response. What the work shows at the level of the full study, not this receptor alone: Persisting codominant clonotypes in some patients meant a small but highly pathogenic clone may have been missed. Variable intervals between samplings and differing treatment regimens complicated linking therapy response to changes in TCR clonal burden. Because no samples were available when a clone first appeared, clonal expansion had to be inferred from samplings taken at other points. At least one immunodominant TCRbeta clonotype was present in every T-LGLL patient, and multiple immunodominant subclonotypes appeared in about half of the T-LGLL patients. TCR clonotype switching after therapy was seen in about 35% of the 18 patients, with all newly emerging clones being STAT3 wild type. Dominant TCR clone burden was found to exceed STAT3 mutant burden in several patients, suggesting that STAT3 mutation arose secondarily within a pre-expanded clone.

From its cysteine to its phenylalanine, the CDR3 spans 16 amino acids. Of the read, only the CDR3 DNA is kept; its 48 bases are in frame from base 1. The germline V gene specifies KGHSH as CDR1 and LQKENI as CDR2. Trimming takes 1 base off V and 4 bases off J; junction bases not matched to a gene: 3. About this clone: What antigen it recognizes has not been identified. No per-base quality is available; no much larger clone lies one base away.

An Illumina MiSeq was used to sequence the TCRbeta libraries, yielding an average of roughly 41,000 productive templates per sample. The immunoSEQ assay, which uses multiplex PCR amplification, was used to generate TCRbeta CDR3 libraries. As for the authors' bioinformatics: Repertoire diversity was computed as previously defined, with values near 0 indicating extremely monoclonal samples. What TCRdb holds here is the immuneACCESS table cut down to in-frame rearrangements. Part of the clones is not present; checked against another copy, under half of the missing clones reflect an unresolved V gene, and the others are unexplained. The D gene and trimming were derived from the DNA, and the V and J assignments and clone size from that table. This sample lists some 10,000 clones; about 50% were detected once. The top ten constitute 9% of the sample. DNA was extracted from blood mononuclear cells, and the same DNA was used for both TCR and STAT3 sequencing.

The sample taken for sequencing was peripheral blood mononuclear cells. Recombination connected TRBV18 to TRBJ2-3; 12 nucleotides in the junction match TRBD2. The receptor comes from a boy between 10 and 17 years old with T-cell large granular lymphocyte leukemia. Some clones in this sample may be carry-over from other donors' samples. The age is the age at diagnosis. The CDR3 loop reads CASSPRTSGAADTQYF. The nucleotide sequence reads TGTGCCAGCTCACCACGGACTAGCGGGGCTGCAGATACGCAGTATTTT.